The text below deals with one TCR beta chain. Its antigen is not identified. Deletions cut 6 bases from V and 2 bases from J, with 17 bases between. This CDR3 region has 15 residues. Germline CDR1 is SGHDT and CDR2 is YYEEEE. The sample is drawn from a study of cytotoxic CD8 clonotypes in ibrutinib-treated CLL. The study, taken as a whole, reports: Baseline clonality exceeded age-matched healthy donors and tracked circulating CD8+ T-cell counts.

Repertoires were generated with immunoSEQ multiplex PCR, while TCRdb's copy carries only in-frame clones and drops some. Of fewer than 400,000 clones listed, approximately 67% are singletons. Extraction of around 2 micrograms of genomic DNA from cryopreserved PBMCs supplied material for TCR beta libraries. The V and J genes are TRBV5-6 and TRBJ2-5, with D perhaps matching TRBD1 or TRBD2 (5 bases each). Sequences were derived from PBMCs, sampled after 36 months of ibrutinib treatment. This TCR was recovered from a human donor with chronic lymphocytic leukemia. CDR3 loop: CASTLTRGRQETQYF. The CDR3 bases are TGTGCCAGCACCCTCACTAGGGGTAGGCAAGAGACCCAGTACTTC. The variable domain in full, completed from reference TRBV5-6 and TRBJ2-5, reads DAGVTQSPTHLIKTRGQQVTLRCSPKSGHDTVSWYQQALGQGPQFIFQYYEEEERQRGNFPDRFSGHQFPNYSSELNVNALLLGDSALYLCASTLTRGRQETQYFGPGTRLLVL.